The rows below give T cell receptor beta chains drawn from one sample of a study of OX40 agonist ivuxolimab in advanced cancers. Clones were read by immunoSEQ multiplex PCR, and TCRdb kept only the in-frame ones, dropping some. In the table there are 150,000 to 190,000 clones, under 95% of which are singletons. The material was CD4+ or CD8+ T cells sorted from blood, obtained in a trial of the OX40 agonist ivuxolimab. These receptors were collected from an adult with an advanced solid tumor such as melanoma, head and neck, liver or kidney cancer. The CDR3 runs from the conserved cysteine through the conserved F or W. D genes are given only for firm matches. Not all rows give a size; the values are once, few, many and, for expanded clones, a class.

size: NA; D: NA; J: TRBJ1-2; length: 11; V: TRBV29-1; CDR3: CSAGWGEGYTF; DNA: TGCAGCGCCGGGTGGGGGGAAGGCTACACCTTC
size: NA; D: NA; J: TRBJ1-1; length: 14; V: TRBV15; CDR3: CATSRGGRHTEAFF; DNA: TGTGCCACCAGCAGGGGGGGTAGGCACACTGAAGCTTTCTTT
size: NA; D: NA; J: TRBJ2-2; length: 15; V: TRBV2; CDR3: CASSDPIASAGELFF; DNA: TGTGCCAGCTCGGATCCTATCGCCTCGGCCGGGGAGCTGTTTTTT
size: NA; D: NA; J: TRBJ1-4; length: 14; V: TRBV5-5; CDR3: CASSLEAVGEKLFF; DNA: TGTGCCAGCAGCTTGGAGGCTGTGGGGGAAAAACTGTTTTTT
size: NA; D: NA; J: TRBJ1-2; length: 16; V: TRBV4-2; CDR3: CASSQAQGVGPYGYTF; DNA: TGTGCCAGCAGCCAGGCACAGGGTGTGGGGCCCTATGGCTACACCTTC
size: NA; D: TRBD2; J: TRBJ2-3; length: 15; V: TRBV7-6; CDR3: CASSSGLAGLDTQYF; DNA: TGTGCCAGCAGCTCGGGACTAGCGGGATTAGATACGCAGTATTTT
size: NA; D: TRBD1; J: TRBJ2-7; length: 14; V: TRBV7-2; CDR3: CASSLEGQPYEQYF; DNA: TGTGCCAGCAGCCTCGAGGGACAGCCCTACGAGCAGTACTTC
size: NA; D: TRBD2; J: TRBJ2-7; length: 18; V: TRBV11-3; CDR3: CASSSRPALAGGPHEQYF; DNA: TGTGCCAGCAGCTCTCGGCCAGCCCTAGCGGGAGGGCCCCACGAGCAGTACTTC
size: NA; D: NA; J: TRBJ1-2; length: 13; V: TRBV10-1; CDR3: CASSGGQNYGYTF; DNA: TGCGCCAGCAGTGGAGGACAGAACTATGGCTACACCTTC
size: NA; D: NA; J: TRBJ2-1; length: 11; V: TRBV28; CDR3: CASSQLLGQFF; DNA: TGTGCCAGCAGTCAACTCTTGGGGCAGTTCTTC
size: NA; D: NA; J: TRBJ1-2; length: 13; V: TRBV7-3; CDR3: CASSSRTNYGYTF; DNA: TGTGCCAGCAGCTCGCGGACCAACTATGGCTACACCTTC
size: NA; D: NA; J: TRBJ2-7; length: 12; V: TRBV28; CDR3: CASSYGQLEQYF; DNA: TGTGCCAGCAGTTATGGACAGCTCGAGCAGTACTTC
size: NA; D: TRBD2; J: TRBJ2-2; length: 13; V: TRBV5-1; CDR3: CASGGENTGELFF; DNA: TGCGCCAGCGGGGGGGAGAACACCGGGGAGCTGTTTTTT
size: once; D: NA; J: TRBJ2-7; length: 12; V: TRBV11-2; CDR3: CASSSQGYEQYF; DNA: TGTGCCAGCAGCTCTCAGGGCTACGAGCAGTACTTC
size: once; D: TRBD2; J: TRBJ2-6; length: 16; V: TRBV14; CDR3: CASSQLRGSGANVLTF; DNA: TGTGCCAGCAGCCAATTGCGGGGGTCTGGGGCCAACGTCCTGACTTTC
size: NA; D: NA; J: TRBJ1-2; length: 12; V: TRBV5-1; CDR3: CASSLGLGGYTF; DNA: TGCGCCAGCAGCTTGGGTCTCGGGGGCTACACCTTC
size: NA; D: NA; J: TRBJ1-2; length: 15; V: TRBV11-2; CDR3: CASSSLYRINYGYTF; DNA: TGTGCCAGCAGCTCCCTTTACAGGATTAACTATGGCTACACCTTC
size: NA; D: TRBD1; J: TRBJ1-1; length: 15; V: TRBV9; CDR3: CASSVLRTGGTEAFF; DNA: TGTGCCAGCAGCGTACTTAGGACAGGGGGCACTGAAGCTTTCTTT
size: once; D: TRBD2; J: TRBJ2-7; length: 16; V: TRBV27; CDR3: CASSPYQAGYSYEQYF; DNA: TGTGCCAGCAGTCCCTATCAAGCGGGATACTCCTACGAGCAGTACTTC
size: NA; D: TRBD1; J: TRBJ2-2; length: 15; V: TRBV12-5; CDR3: CASGLVSGGPGELFF; DNA: TGTGCTAGTGGTTTGGTGTCAGGGGGCCCCGGGGAGCTGTTTTTT
size: NA; D: NA; J: TRBJ2-2; length: 14; V: TRBV11-2; CDR3: CARPRAGRTGELFF; DNA: TGTGCCAGGCCCAGGGCAGGAAGGACCGGGGAGCTGTTTTTT
size: NA; D: NA; J: TRBJ1-1; length: 17; V: TRBV21-1; CDR3: CASSKVTRTGANTEAFF; DNA: TGTGCCAGCAGCAAAGTAACCCGAACAGGGGCGAACACTGAAGCTTTCTTT
size: NA; D: NA; J: TRBJ2-1; length: 15; V: TRBV5-1; CDR3: CASSLDGGSYNEQFF; DNA: TGCGCCAGCAGCTTGGATGGGGGTTCCTACAATGAGCAGTTCTTC
size: NA; D: TRBD1; J: TRBJ2-2; length: 15; V: TRBV19; CDR3: CASTLGQGNTGELFF; DNA: TGTGCCAGTACCCTGGGACAGGGGAACACCGGGGAGCTGTTTTTT
size: once; D: NA; J: TRBJ2-2; length: 15; V: TRBV4-2; CDR3: CASSQRKGDDGELFF; DNA: TGTGCCAGCAGCCAACGGAAGGGGGACGACGGGGAGCTGTTTTTT
size: NA; D: TRBD1; J: TRBJ1-3; length: 14; V: TRBV7-2; CDR3: CASSQQGVGNTIYF; DNA: TGTGCCAGCAGCCAACAGGGGGTTGGAAACACCATATATTTT
size: NA; D: NA; J: TRBJ1-1; length: 14; V: TRBV7-2; CDR3: CASSLNPGNTEAFF; DNA: TGTGCCAGCAGCTTAAACCCAGGGAACACTGAAGCTTTCTTT
size: NA; D: NA; J: TRBJ1-4; length: 14; V: TRBV5-1; CDR3: CASSLMGGGEKLFF; DNA: TGCGCCAGCAGCTTGATGGGAGGAGGGGAAAAACTGTTTTTT
size: NA; D: NA; J: TRBJ2-3; length: 18; V: TRBV14; CDR3: CASSQDTVFDSGFDTQYF; DNA: TGTGCCAGCAGCCAAGATACGGTCTTCGACTCGGGGTTTGATACGCAGTATTTT
size: NA; D: TRBD1; J: TRBJ2-1; length: 16; V: TRBV19; CDR3: CATEKPGQGAWNEQFF; DNA: TGTGCCACTGAAAAACCGGGACAGGGGGCATGGAATGAGCAGTTCTTC
size: NA; D: TRBD1; J: TRBJ1-4; length: 16; V: TRBV7-8; CDR3: CASSRGQGWTNEKLFF; DNA: TGTGCCAGCAGCCGCGGACAGGGATGGACTAATGAAAAACTGTTTTTT
size: NA; D: NA; J: TRBJ2-5; length: 13; V: TRBV11-3; CDR3: CASSYEASETQYF; DNA: TGTGCCAGCAGCTATGAGGCCTCCGAGACCCAGTACTTC
size: few; D: NA; J: TRBJ2-2; length: 16; V: TRBV7-3; CDR3: CASSLNPGPNTGELFF; DNA: TGTGCCAGCAGCTTAAACCCGGGTCCGAACACCGGGGAGCTGTTTTTT
size: NA; D: TRBD1; J: TRBJ1-5; length: 17; V: TRBV19; CDR3: CASSQDAAGGLNQPQHF; DNA: TGTGCCAGTAGTCAGGATGCGGCAGGGGGCCTCAATCAGCCCCAGCATTTT
size: NA; D: NA; J: TRBJ2-5; length: 11; V: TRBV20-1; CDR3: CSASWEETQYF; DNA: TGCAGTGCTTCTTGGGAAGAGACCCAGTACTTC
size: NA; D: NA; J: TRBJ1-5; length: 16; V: TRBV4-1; CDR3: CASSQDPAYSNQPQHF; DNA: TGCGCCAGCAGCCAAGACCCGGCCTATAGCAATCAGCCCCAGCATTTT
size: NA; D: NA; J: TRBJ1-2; length: 12; V: TRBV28; CDR3: CASTQQGHGYTF; DNA: TGTGCCAGCACCCAACAGGGCCATGGCTACACCTTC
size: NA; D: TRBD2; J: TRBJ2-3; length: 16; V: TRBV7-9; CDR3: CASSPLASGNTDTQYF; DNA: TGTGCCAGCAGCCCACTGGCTAGCGGGAACACAGATACGCAGTATTTT
size: NA; D: NA; J: TRBJ2-5; length: 11; V: TRBV5-6; CDR3: CASSLAETQYF; DNA: TGTGCCAGCAGCTTGGCTGAGACCCAGTACTTC
size: once; D: NA; J: TRBJ2-2; length: 15; V: TRBV7-2; CDR3: CASSLQGGHTGELFF; DNA: TGTGCCAGCAGCTTACAGGGGGGTCATACCGGGGAGCTGTTTTTT
size: NA; D: NA; J: TRBJ2-2; length: 17; V: TRBV5-4; CDR3: CASSLLFGASNTGELFF; DNA: TGTGCCAGCAGCTTGTTGTTTGGGGCTTCGAACACCGGGGAGCTGTTTTTT
size: NA; D: NA; J: TRBJ1-4; length: 13; V: TRBV11-2; CDR3: CASGRGPNEKLFF; DNA: TGTGCCAGCGGCCGCGGGCCTAATGAAAAACTGTTTTTT
size: NA; D: NA; J: TRBJ1-6; length: 16; V: TRBV19; CDR3: CASSIQQGAAGSPLHF; DNA: TGTGCCAGTAGTATACAACAGGGAGCGGCTGGCTCACCCCTCCACTTT
size: NA; D: NA; J: TRBJ1-1; length: 12; V: TRBV2; CDR3: CASSEVGTEAFF; DNA: TGTGCCAGCAGTGAGGTTGGGACTGAAGCTTTCTTT
size: few; D: NA; J: TRBJ1-1; length: 15; V: TRBV4-3; CDR3: CASSQGGGLNTEAFF; DNA: TGCGCCAGCAGCCAAGGAGGCGGTTTGAACACTGAAGCTTTCTTT
size: NA; D: NA; J: TRBJ1-6; length: 12; V: TRBV9; CDR3: CASSVSNSPLHF; DNA: TGTGCCAGCAGCGTTTCGAATTCACCCCTCCACTTT
size: NA; D: NA; J: TRBJ1-2; length: 13; V: TRBV5-6; CDR3: CASSSPDREGYTF; DNA: TGTGCCAGCAGCTCGCCGGACAGAGAGGGCTACACCTTC
size: once; D: NA; J: TRBJ1-1; length: 13; V: TRBV5-1; CDR3: CASREGVNTEAFF; DNA: TGCGCCAGCAGGGAAGGGGTGAACACTGAAGCTTTCTTT
size: once; D: NA; J: TRBJ2-3; length: 15; V: TRBV5-1; CDR3: CASSWTEASTDTQYF; DNA: TGCGCCAGCAGCTGGACGGAGGCTAGCACAGATACGCAGTATTTT
size: NA; D: NA; J: TRBJ1-3; length: 18; V: TRBV15; CDR3: CATSRDLGGRTSGNTIYF; DNA: TGTGCCACCAGCAGAGATTTGGGCGGACGAACTTCTGGAAACACCATATATTTT
size: NA; D: NA; J: TRBJ2-1; length: 15; V: TRBV6-1; CDR3: CASSYTRTSGNEQFF; DNA: TGTGCCAGCAGCTATACCCGGACTTCCGGGAATGAGCAGTTCTTC
size: NA; D: TRBD1; J: TRBJ1-2; length: 13; V: TRBV9; CDR3: CASSSRTGLGYTF; DNA: TGTGCCAGCAGCTCCCGGACAGGGCTTGGCTACACCTTC